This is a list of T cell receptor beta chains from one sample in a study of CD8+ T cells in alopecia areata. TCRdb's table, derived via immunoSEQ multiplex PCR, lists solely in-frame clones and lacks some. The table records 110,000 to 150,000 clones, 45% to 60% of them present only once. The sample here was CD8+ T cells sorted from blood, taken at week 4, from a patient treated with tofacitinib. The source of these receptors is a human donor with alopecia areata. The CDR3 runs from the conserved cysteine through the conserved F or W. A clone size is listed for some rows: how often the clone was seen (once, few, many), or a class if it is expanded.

cdr3_aa: CAWSWAGGRGEQFF
v_call: TRBV30
clone_size: NA

cdr3_aa: CASSQETGNEKLFF
v_call: TRBV4-1
clone_size: NA

cdr3_aa: CASSDSPSADTQYF
v_call: TRBV2
clone_size: NA

cdr3_aa: CAWSVGRGYEQYF
v_call: TRBV30
clone_size: NA

cdr3_aa: CASSAGLAGGPYQETQYF
v_call: TRBV5-6
clone_size: NA

cdr3_aa: CATSRESRTGGGYNEQFF
v_call: TRBV15
clone_size: once

cdr3_aa: CASSSRDTAGDEQYF
v_call: TRBV13
clone_size: NA

cdr3_aa: CASSYSNPGGDGYTF
v_call: TRBV6-6
clone_size: NA

cdr3_aa: CADPLRTQHF
v_call: TRBV9
clone_size: NA

cdr3_aa: CASSEFRGTRSNQPQHF
v_call: TRBV2
clone_size: NA

cdr3_aa: CAWSALHLNTDTQYF
v_call: TRBV30
clone_size: NA

cdr3_aa: CASSYGSDNSPLHF
v_call: TRBV13
clone_size: NA

cdr3_aa: CAWSGDWDTEAFF
v_call: TRBV30
clone_size: NA

cdr3_aa: CAYTSTGENGYTF
v_call: TRBV30
clone_size: once

cdr3_aa: CATSSGAGSYEQYF
v_call: TRBV15
clone_size: NA

cdr3_aa: CASSVVQTTDTEAFF
v_call: TRBV6-1
clone_size: NA

cdr3_aa: CAWGQGAGELFF
v_call: TRBV30
clone_size: NA

cdr3_aa: CAWSRLGKLGNQPQHF
v_call: TRBV30
clone_size: NA

cdr3_aa: CASSYQPQHF
v_call: TRBV6-6
clone_size: NA

cdr3_aa: CASSLDGSYEQYF
v_call: TRBV5-1
clone_size: NA

cdr3_aa: CASSKGLGETQYF
v_call: TRBV2
clone_size: NA

cdr3_aa: CASSESTGGNTEAFF
v_call: TRBV10-1
clone_size: NA

cdr3_aa: CASSFGSVNTEAFF
v_call: TRBV27
clone_size: NA

cdr3_aa: CAWSPPSYEQFF
v_call: TRBV30
clone_size: once

cdr3_aa: CSFQGAGEQYF
v_call: TRBV29-1
clone_size: NA

cdr3_aa: CASSLVAGGQETQYF
v_call: TRBV5-1
clone_size: NA

cdr3_aa: CASSHTAYGENNQPQHF
v_call: TRBV4-2
clone_size: NA

cdr3_aa: CASSASTSGGDYNEQFF
v_call: TRBV7-9
clone_size: NA

cdr3_aa: CSAEGASGFHEQFF
v_call: TRBV29-1
clone_size: few

cdr3_aa: CASTPGNYEQYF
v_call: TRBV4-2
clone_size: NA

cdr3_aa: CSVERSRTAITGELFF
v_call: TRBV29-1
clone_size: few

cdr3_aa: CASSQRSGYNEQFF
v_call: TRBV11-2
clone_size: few

cdr3_aa: CATTGPFGNQPQHF
v_call: TRBV7-9
clone_size: few

cdr3_aa: CASNFEGFGEQFF
v_call: TRBV5-6
clone_size: once

cdr3_aa: CATSSFRGTGANVLTF
v_call: TRBV15
clone_size: NA

cdr3_aa: CASSWRTGGNWVDSPLHF
v_call: TRBV7-6
clone_size: NA

cdr3_aa: CASSLGQAMNQPQHF
v_call: TRBV27
clone_size: NA

cdr3_aa: CASSRRQGTNTEAFF
v_call: TRBV14
clone_size: NA

cdr3_aa: CSVEEDSWNTDTQYF
v_call: TRBV29-1
clone_size: few

cdr3_aa: CASSSQGGSEQYF
v_call: TRBV6-5
clone_size: NA